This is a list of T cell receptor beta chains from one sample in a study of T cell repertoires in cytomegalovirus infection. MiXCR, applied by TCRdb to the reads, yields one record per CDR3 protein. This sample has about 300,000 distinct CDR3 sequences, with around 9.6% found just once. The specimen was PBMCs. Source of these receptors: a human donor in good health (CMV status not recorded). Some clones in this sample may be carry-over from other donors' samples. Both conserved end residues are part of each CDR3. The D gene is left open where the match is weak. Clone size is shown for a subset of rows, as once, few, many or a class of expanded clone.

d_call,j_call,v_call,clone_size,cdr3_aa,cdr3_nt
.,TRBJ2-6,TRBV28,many,CASSSPSAGANVLTF,TGTGCCAGCAGTTCCCCTAGTGCAGGGGCCAACGTCCTGACTTTC
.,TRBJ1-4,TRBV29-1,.,CSAIRGEKLFF,TGCAGCGCAATACGGGGTGAAAAACTGTTTTTT
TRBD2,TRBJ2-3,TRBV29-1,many,CSVILAGGRTDTQYF,TGCAGCGTTATTCTAGCGGGGGGCCGCACAGATACGCAGTATTTT
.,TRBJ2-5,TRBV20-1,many,CSARGSGDGQETQYF,TGCAGTGCTAGAGGTAGCGGCGACGGACAAGAGACCCAGTACTTC
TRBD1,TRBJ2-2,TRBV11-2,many,CASSLGDRDTGELFF,TGTGCCAGCAGCTTAGGAGACAGGGACACCGGGGAGCTGTTTTTT
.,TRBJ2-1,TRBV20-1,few,CSARLESEQFF,TGCAGTGCTAGACTGGAGAGTGAGCAGTTCTTC
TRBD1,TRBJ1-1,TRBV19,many,CASDRTGLNTEAFF,TGTGCCAGTGACCGGACAGGGTTGAACACTGAAGCTTTCTTT
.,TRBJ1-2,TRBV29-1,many,CSGRQGSSGYTF,TGCAGCGGCCGGCAGGGATCGAGTGGCTACACCTTC
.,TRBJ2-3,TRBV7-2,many,CASSFTGTDTQYF,TGTGCCAGCAGCTTTACAGGCACAGATACGCAGTATTTT
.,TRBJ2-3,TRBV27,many,CASSLSLAPDTQYF,TGTGCCAGCAGTTTATCCCTAGCTCCCGATACGCAGTATTTT
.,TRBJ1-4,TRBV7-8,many,CASSATLTSNEKLFF,TGTGCCAGCAGCGCCACGTTAACCTCTAATGAAAAACTGTTTTTT
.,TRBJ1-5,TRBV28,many,CASSRQYSNQPQHF,TGTGCCAGCAGTCGACAGTATAGCAATCAGCCCCAGCATTTT
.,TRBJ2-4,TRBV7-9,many,CASSLAGGNIQYF,TGTGCCAGCAGCTTAGCGGGCGGAAACATTCAGTACTTC
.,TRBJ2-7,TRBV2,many,CASTLTASEQYF,TGTGCCAGCACCCTGACGGCCTCGGAGCAGTACTTC
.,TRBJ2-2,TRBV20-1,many,CSADWGSGELFF,TGCAGTGCTGACTGGGGCTCCGGGGAGCTGTTTTTT
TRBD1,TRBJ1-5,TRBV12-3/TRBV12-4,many,CASSPGQGRQPQHF,TGTGCCAGCAGCCCCGGACAGGGGAGACAGCCCCAGCATTTT
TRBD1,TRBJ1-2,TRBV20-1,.,CSAPGGGGYTF,TGCAGTGCTCCAGGGGGCGGAGGCTACACCTTC
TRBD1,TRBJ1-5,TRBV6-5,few,CASSFGQGSQPQHF,TGTGCCAGCAGTTTTGGACAGGGAAGTCAGCCCCAGCATTTT
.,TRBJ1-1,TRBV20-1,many,CSATSDSMNTEAFF,TGCAGTGCTACTTCGGACAGCATGAACACTGAAGCTTTCTTT
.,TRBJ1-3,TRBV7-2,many,CASSPSSGGEGNTIYF,TGTGCCAGCAGCCCCTCGTCGGGAGGCGAGGGAAACACCATATATTTT
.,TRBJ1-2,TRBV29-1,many,CSVVPGYTF,TGCAGCGTTGTCCCTGGCTACACCTTC
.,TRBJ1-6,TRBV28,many,CASSFPHSSSPLHF,TGTGCCAGCAGTTTTCCACATTCCAGTTCACCCCTCCACTTT
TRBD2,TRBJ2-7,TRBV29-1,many,CSVRGGQASEQYF,TGCAGCGTTCGGGGGGGCCAGGCGAGCGAGCAGTACTTC
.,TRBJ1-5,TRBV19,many,CASSAVGGQPQHF,TGTGCCAGTAGTGCGGTCGGGGGACAGCCCCAGCATTTT
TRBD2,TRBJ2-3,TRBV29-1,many,CSAGTKLDTQYF,TGCAGCGCTGGGACTAAATTGGATACGCAGTATTTT
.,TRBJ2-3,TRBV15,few,CATSELGDADTQYF,TGTGCCACATCGGAGCTAGGTGACGCAGATACGCAGTATTTT
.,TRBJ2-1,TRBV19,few,CASSIRWDNEQFF,TGTGCCAGTAGTATCCGTTGGGACAATGAGCAGTTCTTC
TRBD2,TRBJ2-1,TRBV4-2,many,CASSSRAREAYNEQFF,TGTGCCAGCAGCTCACGGGCACGGGAGGCCTACAATGAGCAGTTCTTC
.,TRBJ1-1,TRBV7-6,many,CASSLARIKEGGPGTEAFF,TGTGCCAGCAGCTTAGCTCGAATCAAGGAGGGGGGGCCGGGGACTGAAGCTTTCTTT
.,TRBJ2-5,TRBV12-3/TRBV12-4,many,CASSPGREQETQYF,TGTGCCAGCAGCCCCGGACGGGAACAAGAGACCCAGTACTTC
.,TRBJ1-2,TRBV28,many,CASSFFSQGRNYGYTF,TGTGCCAGCAGTTTTTTTTCCCAGGGCAGAAACTATGGCTACACCTTC
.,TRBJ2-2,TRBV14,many,CASSQDRGRRPTGELFF,TGTGCCAGCAGCCAAGATCGGGGGCGAAGACCCACCGGGGAGCTGTTTTTT
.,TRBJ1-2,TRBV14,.,CASSPGTGGSTF,TGTGCCAGCAGCCCGGGGACGGGAGGCTCCACCTTC
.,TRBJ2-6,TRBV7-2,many,CASLSGANVLTF,TGTGCCAGCCTCTCTGGGGCCAACGTCCTGACTTTC
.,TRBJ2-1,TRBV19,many,CASSPLTKSYNEQFF,TGTGCCAGTAGTCCCCTGACCAAATCCTACAATGAGCAGTTCTTC
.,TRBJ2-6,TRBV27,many,CASSLSRGDGANVLTF,TGTGCCAGCAGTTTATCCCGAGGGGACGGGGCCAACGTCCTGACTTTC
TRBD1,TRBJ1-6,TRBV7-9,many,CASSFSRDRVGSPLHF,TGTGCCAGCAGCTTCAGCCGGGACAGGGTTGGCTCACCCCTCCACTTT
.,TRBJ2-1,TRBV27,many,CASSPRDAFGEQFF,TGTGCCAGCAGTCCGCGGGACGCCTTCGGTGAGCAGTTCTTC
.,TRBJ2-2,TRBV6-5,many,CASSYEKGGGAGELFF,TGTGCCAGCAGTTACGAAAAAGGCGGAGGGGCCGGGGAGCTGTTTTTT
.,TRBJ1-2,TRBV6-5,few,CASSYSSVGYTF,TGTGCCAGCAGTTACTCGTCCGTTGGCTACACCTTC
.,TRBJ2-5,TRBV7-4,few,CASSLNGGYQETQYF,TGTGCCAGCAGCTTAAATGGGGGGTACCAAGAGACCCAGTACTTC
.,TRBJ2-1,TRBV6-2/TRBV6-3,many,CATKNEQFF,TGTGCCACCAAGAATGAGCAGTTCTTC
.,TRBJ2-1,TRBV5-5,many,CASSLRAYNEQFF,TGTGCCAGCAGCTTACGGGCCTACAATGAGCAGTTCTTC
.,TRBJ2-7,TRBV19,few,CASSDKGGPTPYEQYF,TGTGCCAGTAGCGACAAAGGGGGACCGACTCCCTACGAGCAGTACTTC
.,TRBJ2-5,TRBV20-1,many,CSARKSREKETQYF,TGCAGTGCTAGAAAGTCTCGAGAAAAAGAGACCCAGTACTTC